This T cell receptor (beta chain) was retrieved from a study of control samples from healthy donors and cancer patients. Germline CDR1 and CDR2: PRHDT and FYEKMQ (reference sequence). The CDR3 is 15 amino acids. Between the trimmed V and J ends, which lost 5 bases and 7 bases, there was a span of 18 bases. Sequencing used immunoSEQ multiplex PCR; TCRdb keeps in-frame clones, though not all of them. The repertoire holds fewer than 200,000 clones, with approximately 86% as singletons. This clonotype was sampled from a woman between 25 and 40 years old in good health. The sequenced material came from blood. The chain links TRBV13 to TRBJ1-5, with a possible D match to TRBD1 (6 bases). The CDR3 here is CASSPGQYEKQPQHF. The CDR3 DNA reads TGTGCCAGCAGCCCCGGACAGTATGAGAAACAGCCCCAGCATTTT.